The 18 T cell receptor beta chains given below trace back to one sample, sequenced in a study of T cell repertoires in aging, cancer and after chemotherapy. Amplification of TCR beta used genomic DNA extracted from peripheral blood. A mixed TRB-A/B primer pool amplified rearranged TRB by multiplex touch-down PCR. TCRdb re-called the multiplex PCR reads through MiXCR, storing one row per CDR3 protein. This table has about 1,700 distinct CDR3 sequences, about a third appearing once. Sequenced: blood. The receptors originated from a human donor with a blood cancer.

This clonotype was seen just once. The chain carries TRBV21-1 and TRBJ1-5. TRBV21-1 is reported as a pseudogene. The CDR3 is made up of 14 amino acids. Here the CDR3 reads CASSRGRLDQPQHF. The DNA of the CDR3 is TGTGCCAGCAGCAGGGGACGGCTCGATCAGCCCCAGCATTTT.

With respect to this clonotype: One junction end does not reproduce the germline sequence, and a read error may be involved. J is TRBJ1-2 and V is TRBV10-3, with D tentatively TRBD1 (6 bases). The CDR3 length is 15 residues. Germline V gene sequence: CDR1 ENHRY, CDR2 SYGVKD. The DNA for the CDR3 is TGCGCCAGCAGTGAAGGGGGAGCTACTAACTATGGCTACACCTTC. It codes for CASSEGGATNYGYTF.

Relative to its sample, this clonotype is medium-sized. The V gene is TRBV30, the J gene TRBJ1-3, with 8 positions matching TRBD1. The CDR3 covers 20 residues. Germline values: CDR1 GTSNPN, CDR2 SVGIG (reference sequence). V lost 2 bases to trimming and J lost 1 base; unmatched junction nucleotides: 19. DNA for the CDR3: TGTGCCTGGAGTCCCCTGGGTCGGGGGCAGGGGGCAAGATCTGGAAACACCATATATTTT. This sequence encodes CAWSPLGRGQGARSGNTIYF.

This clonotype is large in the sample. CDR3 residues: CSVEGLADYEQYF. The CDR3 DNA is TGCAGCGTTGAAGGGCTGGCAGACTACGAGCAGTACTTC. The genes are TRBV29-1 and TRBJ2-7; D gene unclear. Trimming removed 1 base from V and 3 bases from J, with 10 bases in between. The CDR3 runs to 13 residues. Germline V gene sequence: CDR1 SQVTM, CDR2 ANQGSEA.

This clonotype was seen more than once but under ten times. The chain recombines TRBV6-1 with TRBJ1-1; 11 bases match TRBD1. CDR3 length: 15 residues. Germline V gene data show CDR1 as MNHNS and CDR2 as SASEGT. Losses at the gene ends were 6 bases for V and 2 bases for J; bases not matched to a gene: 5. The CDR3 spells CASRVGTGGNTEAFF. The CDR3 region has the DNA TGTGCCAGCAGGGTCGGGACAGGGGGAAACACTGAAGCTTTCTTT.

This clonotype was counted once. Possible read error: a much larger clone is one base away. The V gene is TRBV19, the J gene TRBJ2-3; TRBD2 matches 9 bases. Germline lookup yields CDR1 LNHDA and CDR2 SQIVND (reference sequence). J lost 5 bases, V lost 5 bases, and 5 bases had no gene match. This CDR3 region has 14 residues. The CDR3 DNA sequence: TGTGCCAGTAGTGTAGCGGGGGACGGAGATACGCAGTATTTT. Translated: CASSVAGDGDTQYF.

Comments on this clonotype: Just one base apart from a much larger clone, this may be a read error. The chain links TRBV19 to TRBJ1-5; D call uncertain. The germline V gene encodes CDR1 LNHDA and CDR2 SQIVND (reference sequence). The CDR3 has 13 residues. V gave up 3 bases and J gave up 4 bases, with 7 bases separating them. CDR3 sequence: CASSMGKNQPQHF. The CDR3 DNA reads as TGTGCCAGTAGTATGGGCAAAAATCAGCCCCAGCATTTT.

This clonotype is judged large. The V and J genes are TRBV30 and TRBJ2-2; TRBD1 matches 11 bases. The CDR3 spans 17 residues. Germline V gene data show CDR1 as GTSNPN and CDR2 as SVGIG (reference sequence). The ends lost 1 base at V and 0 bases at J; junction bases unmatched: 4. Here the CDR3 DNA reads TGTGCCTGGAGTGGTTGGACAGGGGGCGCGAACACCGGGGAGCTGTTTTTT. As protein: CAWSGWTGGANTGELFF.

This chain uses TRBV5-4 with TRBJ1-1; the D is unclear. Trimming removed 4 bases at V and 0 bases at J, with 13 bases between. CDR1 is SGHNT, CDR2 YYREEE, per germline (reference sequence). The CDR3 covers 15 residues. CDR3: CASSQDVVLNTEAFF. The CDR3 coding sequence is TGTGCCAGCAGCCAGGACGTTGTCTTGAACACTGAAGCTTTCTTT.

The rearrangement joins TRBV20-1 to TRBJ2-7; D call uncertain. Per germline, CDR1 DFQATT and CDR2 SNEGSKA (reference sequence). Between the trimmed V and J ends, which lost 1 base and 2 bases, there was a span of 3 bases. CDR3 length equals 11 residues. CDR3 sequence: CSARVTYEQYF. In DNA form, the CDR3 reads TGCAGTGCTAGAGTCACCTACGAGCAGTACTTC.

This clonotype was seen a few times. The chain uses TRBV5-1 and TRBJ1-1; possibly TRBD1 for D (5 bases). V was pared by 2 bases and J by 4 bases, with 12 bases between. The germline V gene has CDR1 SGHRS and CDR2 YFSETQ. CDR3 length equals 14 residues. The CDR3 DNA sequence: TGCGCCAGCAGCTTTGGGCAGGGTAGCACTGAAGCTTTCTTT. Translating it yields CASSFGQGSTEAFF. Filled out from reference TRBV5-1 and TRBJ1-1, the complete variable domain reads KAGVTQTPRYLIKTRGQQVTLSCSPISGHRSVSWYQQTPGQGLQFLFEYFSETQRNKGNFPGRFSGRQFSNSRSEMNVSTLELGDSALYLCASSFGQGSTEAFFGQGTRLTVV.

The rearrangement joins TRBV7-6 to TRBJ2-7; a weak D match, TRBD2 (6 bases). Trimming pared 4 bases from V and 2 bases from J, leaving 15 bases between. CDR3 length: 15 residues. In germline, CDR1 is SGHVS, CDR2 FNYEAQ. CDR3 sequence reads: CASSSPGRLPYEQYF. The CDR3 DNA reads TGTGCCAGCAGCTCTCCGGGGAGGCTTCCCTACGAGCAGTACTTC.

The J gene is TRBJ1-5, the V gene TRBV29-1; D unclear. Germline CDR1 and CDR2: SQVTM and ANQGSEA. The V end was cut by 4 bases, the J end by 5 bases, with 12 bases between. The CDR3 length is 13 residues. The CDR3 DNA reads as TGCAGCGTTGGAGGTGGGCCTGATCAGCCCCAGCATTTT. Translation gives CSVGGGPDQPQHF. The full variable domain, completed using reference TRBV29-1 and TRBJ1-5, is SAVISQKPSRDICQRGTSLTIQCQVDSQVTMMFWYRQQPGQSLTLIATANQGSEATYESGFVIDKFPISRPNLTFSTLTVSNMSPEDSSIYLCSVGGGPDQPQHFGDGTRLSIL.

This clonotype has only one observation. CDR3 in DNA: TGTGCCAGCAGTTACTCGCTACTGCCGAACACTGAAGCTTTCTTT. It specifies CASSYSLLPNTEAFF. V and J are TRBV6-5 and TRBJ1-1; D call uncertain. The CDR3 loop spans 15 amino acids. Trimming shortened V by 0 bases and J by 1 base, and 9 bases separated the two germline ends. Germline lookup yields CDR1 MNHEY and CDR2 SVGAGI.

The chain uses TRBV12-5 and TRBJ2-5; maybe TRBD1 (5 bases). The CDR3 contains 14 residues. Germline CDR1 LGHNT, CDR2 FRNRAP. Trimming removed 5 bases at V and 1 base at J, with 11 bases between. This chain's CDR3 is CASGPSTAQETQYF. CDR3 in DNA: TGTGCTAGTGGTCCCTCGACAGCCCAAGAGACCCAGTACTTC.

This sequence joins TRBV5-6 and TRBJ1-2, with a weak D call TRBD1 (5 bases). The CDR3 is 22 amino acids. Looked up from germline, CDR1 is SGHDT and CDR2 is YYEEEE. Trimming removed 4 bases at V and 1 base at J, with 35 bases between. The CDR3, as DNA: TGTGCCAGCAGCCCTATACCTCGAACAGGCTGGGCAGAAGAAGTCCTTAACTATGGCTACACCTTC. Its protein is CASSPIPRTGWAEEVLNYGYTF.

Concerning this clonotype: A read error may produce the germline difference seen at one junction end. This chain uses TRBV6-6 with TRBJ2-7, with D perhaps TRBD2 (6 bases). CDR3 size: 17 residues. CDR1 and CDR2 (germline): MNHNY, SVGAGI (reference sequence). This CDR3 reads CATSDWPGQAGGNEQYF. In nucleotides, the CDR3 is TGTGCCACCAGTGATTGGCCCGGTCAAGCGGGTGGCAATGAGCAGTACTTC.

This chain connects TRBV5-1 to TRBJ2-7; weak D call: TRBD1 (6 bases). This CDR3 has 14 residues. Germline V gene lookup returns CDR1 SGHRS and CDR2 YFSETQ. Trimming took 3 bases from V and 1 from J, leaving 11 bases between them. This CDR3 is CASSSGQLSYEQYF. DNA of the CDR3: TGCGCCAGCAGCTCCGGACAGTTGTCCTACGAGCAGTACTTC.